Here is one TCR beta chain with its context. Antigen specificity is unknown. The assay was immunoSEQ multiplex PCR, and TCRdb's table has in-frame clones only and misses some. The repertoire includes around 10,000 clones, roughly 28% of them detected once, and 20% to 30% sits in the top ten. Treatment specified: randomized to nivolumab then ipilimumab (arm A) or the reverse (arm B). The data derive from a study of sequential checkpoint blockade in melanoma. Overall study: Arm A got nivolumab then ipilimumab; arm B the reverse, 1:1. Some 90 pretreatment tumor DNA samples were TCRβ immunosequenced. Approximately 20 patients had tumor biopsies before treatment and at week 13.

Whole-study results and caveats: Patients with week-13 increases in T-cell fraction and clonality benefited about 30 times more often.

Sequenced here: tumor tissue (inferred from file names), sampled from a patient given nivolumab and ipilimumab in sequence. The clonotype originates from a human donor with melanoma.

The CDR3 nucleotides read TGCGCCAGCAGCGACAGGGTTGTCAATGGCTACACCTTC. Amino acids: CASSDRVVNGYTF. The chain employs TRBV4-1 and TRBJ1-2, with 7 bases that match TRBD1. With V trimmed by 5 bases and J by 6 bases, 6 bases remained unmatched. This CDR3 is built from 13 residues. CDR1 MGHRA and CDR2 YSYEKL come from the germline V gene.